Listed here are 23 T cell receptor beta chains from one sample, sequenced in a study of T cells after yellow fever vaccination. One entry per CDR3 protein, called by TCRdb with MiXCR from the 5' RACE reads. Of approximately 550,000 distinct CDR3 sequences in the sample, 15% to 20% were seen once. The specimen was PBMCs, collected 15 days after the yellow fever booster vaccination. Receptor source: a man aged 30-40 years who received the YFV17D yellow fever vaccine.

The chain carries TRBV7-3 and TRBJ2-7; D is unresolved. V lost 5 bases and J 2 bases, leaving 13 bases between the germline ends. The CDR3 runs to 14 residues. Germline assignment: CDR1 SGHTA and CDR2 FQGTGA. The CDR3 loop is CASSPNGRTYEQYF. The DNA of the CDR3 is TGTGCCAGCAGCCCCAACGGACGCACCTACGAGCAGTACTTC.

In its sample, this clonotype was seen a few times. The V and J genes are TRBV27 and TRBJ1-2, with D possibly being TRBD1 (6 bases). The CDR3 totals 14 residues. CDR1 and CDR2 (germline): MNHEY, SMNVEV (reference sequence). Trimming took 2 bases from V and 7 from J, leaving 14 bases between them. This chain's CDR3 is CASSLGGAFGGYTF. The CDR3, as DNA: TGTGCCAGCAGTTTAGGGGGGGCGTTTGGTGGCTACACCTTC.

This clonotype has just one count. V gene TRBV30 combines with J gene TRBJ1-1; D is possibly TRBD1 (5 bases). The germline CDR1 and CDR2 sequences are GTSNPN and SVGIG (reference sequence). CDR3 length: 11 amino acids. The V and J ends lost 5 bases and 10 bases respectively, with 14 bases between them. This chain's CDR3 is CAWDWGEGAFF. For the CDR3, the DNA is TGTGCCTGGGATTGGGGCGAGGGAGCTTTCTTT.

Only a few counts were recorded for this clonotype. CDR3 nucleotide sequence: TGTGCCAGCAGCATCACAGGGGGCGGGGAGCTGTTTTTT. It is translated as CASSITGGGELFF. The rearrangement links TRBV7-2 to TRBJ2-2; TRBD1 agrees at 8 bases. CDR1 SGHTA and CDR2 FQGNSA come from the germline V gene. Trimming removed 5 bases from V and 7 bases from J; junction bases left unmatched: 3. There are 13 residues in the CDR3.

The chain combines TRBV12-3 or TRBV12-4 with TRBJ2-7, with no clear D. The V gene lost 4 bases and the J gene lost 6 bases, with 13 bases spanning the gap. The CDR3 sequence is 13 residues long. This chain's CDR3 is CASSSPPAPEQYF. CDR3 sequence (DNA): TGTGCCAGCAGTTCCCCCCCAGCCCCCGAGCAGTACTTC.

This CDR3 reads CASSQDRRTNTGELFF. The CDR3 DNA reads TGTGCCAGCAGCCAAGATAGACGAACGAACACCGGGGAGCTGTTTTTT. The J gene is TRBJ2-2, the V gene TRBV14; unclear D gene. The CDR3 has 16 amino acids. Between the trimmed V and J ends, which lost 0 bases and 0 bases, there was a span of 8 bases. Germline loops: CDR1 SGHDN, CDR2 FVKESK.

V and J are TRBV6-5 and TRBJ2-1; TRBD2 agrees at 9 bases. V shed 2 bases and J 6 bases; nucleotides not matched to a gene: 8. Germline lookup yields CDR1 MNHEY and CDR2 SVGAGI. The CDR3 spans 16 residues. In DNA form, the CDR3 reads TGTGCCAGCAGTTACCCCCCGCTAGCGGGGAGCAATGAGCAGTTCTTC. Its protein product is CASSYPPLAGSNEQFF.

There are a few counts of this clonotype. The chain employs TRBV14 and TRBJ2-1, with D perhaps TRBD2 (7 bases). This CDR3 spans 13 amino acids. In germline, CDR1 is SGHDN, CDR2 FVKESK. The ends were cut back, 2 bases at V and 9 bases at J, with 11 bases in the middle. CDR3 region: CASSQRGAFEQFF. DNA of the CDR3: TGTGCCAGCAGCCAACGGGGGGCTTTTGAGCAGTTCTTC.

The rearrangement links TRBV15 to TRBJ2-7; D is unresolved. Germline values: CDR1 LNHNV, CDR2 YYDKDF (reference sequence). Trimming stripped 0 bases from V and 3 bases from J, with 12 bases between. The CDR3 has 15 amino acids. The CDR3 loop is CATSRDPGSYYEQYF. The DNA for the CDR3 is TGTGCCACCAGCAGAGACCCCGGGTCTTACTACGAGCAGTACTTC.

This chain links TRBV20-1 with TRBJ2-6; 11 nucleotides agree with TRBD2. V was pared by 1 base and J by 10 bases, with 6 bases of the junction left unmatched. CDR1 and CDR2 from the germline V gene are DFQATT and SNEGSKA (reference sequence). The CDR3 extends over 15 amino acids. CDR3 sequence reads: CSARVSRLAGNVLTF. Here the CDR3 DNA reads TGCAGTGCTAGAGTATCCCGACTAGCGGGAAACGTCCTGACTTTC.

V gene TRBV5-1 combines with J gene TRBJ2-1, with 12 nucleotides matching TRBD2. The germline V gene encodes CDR1 SGHRS and CDR2 YFSETQ. The CDR3 sequence is 19 residues long. With 4 bases clipped from V and 2 bases from J, the junction kept 13 bases outside the gene matches. DNA for the CDR3: TGCGCCAGCAGCACCCGGACAGCCGGACTAGCGGGGACCTACAATGAGCAGTTCTTC. Translated: CASSTRTAGLAGTYNEQFF.

This clonotype was picked up many times. The chain carries TRBV5-1 and TRBJ2-7, with 10 nucleotides matching TRBD2. The germline CDR1 and CDR2 sequences are SGHRS and YFSETQ. The V and J ends lost 4 bases and 1 base, in that order; junction bases with no gene match: 5. This CDR3 is built from 15 residues. For the CDR3, the DNA is TGCGCCAGCAGCCCACGGACTAGCGGTTCCTACGAGCAGTACTTC. Translation: CASSPRTSGSYEQYF.

Ten or more counts support this clonotype. The junction departs from the called germline gene at one end, perhaps through a read error. V gene TRBV25-1 combines with J gene TRBJ2-7, with TRBD2 identical over 8 bases. CDR3 size: 14 residues. Germline lookup yields CDR1 MGHDK and CDR2 SYGVNS. DNA for the CDR3: TGTGCCAGCAGTAAAGCGGGAGTCTCCAACGAGCAGTACTTC. It specifies CASSKAGVSNEQYF.

This clonotype has just a few counts. The genes are TRBV5-5 and TRBJ2-7; 9 positions match TRBD2. V shed 7 bases and J 5 bases; nucleotides not matched to a gene: 7. Germline values: CDR1 SGHKS, CDR2 YYEKEE (reference sequence). The CDR3 contains 13 residues. DNA of the CDR3: TGTGCCAGCCGTACTAGCGGGTCCCACGAGCAGTACTTC. This sequence encodes CASRTSGSHEQYF.

A few counts support this clonotype. The chain employs TRBV2 and TRBJ1-5; no clear D. V lost 5 bases, J lost 7 bases, and 6 bases lay in between. The CDR3 sequence is 11 residues long. Per germline, CDR1 SNHLY and CDR2 FYNNEI. For the CDR3, the DNA is TGTGCCAGCAGTCCCGGCCAGCCCCAGCATTTT. Encoded protein: CASSPGQPQHF.

This clonotype was observed a few times. This sequence joins TRBV11-2 and TRBJ2-2; no clear D. The CDR3 covers 13 residues. Trimming left V 0 bases short and J 6 bases short, with 5 bases between. Per the germline V gene, CDR1 is SGHAT and CDR2 is FQNNGV. CDR3 bases: TGTGCCAGCAGCTTAGAGGCTGCCGGGGAGCTGTTTTTT. Its translation is CASSLEAAGELFF.

This clonotype came up a few times. This sequence joins TRBV11-2 and TRBJ1-3; D may be TRBD1 (5 bases). Germline CDR1 SGHAT, CDR2 FQNNGV. The CDR3 length is 18 residues. Trimming left V 2 bases short and J 4 bases short, with 21 bases between. The CDR3 spells CASSLRGVGAAKGNTIYF. CDR3 bases: TGTGCCAGCAGCTTAAGGGGCGTTGGGGCAGCGAAGGGAAACACCATATATTTT.

Notes on this clonotype: One end of the junction is discordant with germline, which a read error may explain. The chain joins TRBV2 to TRBJ2-5; D unclear. Germline V gene sequence: CDR1 SNHLY, CDR2 FYNNEI. This CDR3 comprises 12 residues. The chain's CDR3 is CASRTQREAQYF. The DNA for the CDR3 is TGTGCCAGCAGGACCCAAAGAGAGGCCCAGTACTTC.

V and J are TRBV19 and TRBJ2-4; D is unclear. In germline, CDR1 is LNHDA, CDR2 SQIVND (reference sequence). The ends were cut back, 8 bases at V and 10 bases at J, with 12 bases in the middle. The CDR3 is made up of 11 amino acids. In DNA, the CDR3 is TGTGCCAGTGGGGTTCGAGAGATTCAGTACTTC. It specifies CASGVREIQYF.

This clonotype was found a few times. V usage is TRBV7-9 and J usage is TRBJ2-5; D gene ambiguous. V was cut by 0 bases and J by 5 bases, with 13 bases left in between. Germline V gene lookup returns CDR1 SEHNR and CDR2 FQNEAQ (reference sequence). This CDR3 region has 15 residues. DNA of the CDR3: TGTGCCAGCAGCTTAGCGTCAGAGCTTGGTGAGACCCAGTACTTC. Translated: CASSLASELGETQYF.

J is TRBJ2-7 and V is TRBV29-1, with 11 bases identical to TRBD2. V was clipped by 7 bases and J by 7 bases; unmatched bases: 6. The CDR3 loop spans 12 amino acids. Germline values: CDR1 SQVTM, CDR2 ANQGSEA. This CDR3 is CSASSGRYEQYF. In DNA, the CDR3 is TGCAGCGCATCTAGCGGGAGGTATGAGCAGTACTTC.

This clonotype was counted between two and nine times. The chain recombines TRBV20-1 with TRBJ2-1; D gene unclear. This CDR3 comprises 16 residues. In germline, CDR1 is DFQATT, CDR2 SNEGSKA (reference sequence). Trimming pared 0 bases from V and 0 bases from J, leaving 12 bases between. The chain's CDR3 is CSARDLGGSSYNEQFF. As DNA, the CDR3 is TGCAGTGCTAGAGATCTTGGCGGATCCTCCTACAATGAGCAGTTCTTC.

This clonotype was picked up a small number of times. This chain connects TRBV29-1 to TRBJ2-1, with TRBD2 matching over 8 bases. The V segment lost 5 bases and the J segment 1 base; nucleotides outside the gene matches: 7. The CDR3 is made up of 15 amino acids. Per germline, CDR1 SQVTM and CDR2 ANQGSEA. In DNA, the CDR3 is TGCAGCGTTTATAGCGGGACCGGGTCCTACAATGAGCAGTTCTTC. This translates into CSVYSGTGSYNEQFF.